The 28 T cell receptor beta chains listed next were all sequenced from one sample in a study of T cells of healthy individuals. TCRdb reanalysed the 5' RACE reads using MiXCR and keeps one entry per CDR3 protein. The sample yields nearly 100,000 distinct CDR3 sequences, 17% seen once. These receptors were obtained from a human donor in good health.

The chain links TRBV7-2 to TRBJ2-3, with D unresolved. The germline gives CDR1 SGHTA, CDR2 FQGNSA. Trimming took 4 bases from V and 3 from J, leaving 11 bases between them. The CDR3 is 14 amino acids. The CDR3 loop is CASSSRTQTDTQYF. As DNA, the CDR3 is TGTGCCAGCAGCTCCCGGACCCAAACAGATACGCAGTATTTT.

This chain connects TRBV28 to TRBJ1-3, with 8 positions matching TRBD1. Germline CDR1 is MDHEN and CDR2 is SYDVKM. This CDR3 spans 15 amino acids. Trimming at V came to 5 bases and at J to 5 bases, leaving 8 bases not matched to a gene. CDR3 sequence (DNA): TGTGCCAGCAGTGCTCCCGGGACAGGCCGAAACACCATATATTTT. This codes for CASSAPGTGRNTIYF.

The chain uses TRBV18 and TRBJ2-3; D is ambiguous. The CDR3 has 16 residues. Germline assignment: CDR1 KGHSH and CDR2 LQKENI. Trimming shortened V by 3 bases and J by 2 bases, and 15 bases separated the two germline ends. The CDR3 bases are TGTGCCAGCTCACCTTTTGCGACCCCTTACACAGATACGCAGTATTTT. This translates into CASSPFATPYTDTQYF.

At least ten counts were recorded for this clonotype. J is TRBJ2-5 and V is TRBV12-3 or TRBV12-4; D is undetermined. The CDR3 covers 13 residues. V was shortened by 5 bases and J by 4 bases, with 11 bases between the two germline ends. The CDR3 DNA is TGTGCCAGCAGTCCACAGACGACAGAGACCCAGTACTTC. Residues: CASSPQTTETQYF.

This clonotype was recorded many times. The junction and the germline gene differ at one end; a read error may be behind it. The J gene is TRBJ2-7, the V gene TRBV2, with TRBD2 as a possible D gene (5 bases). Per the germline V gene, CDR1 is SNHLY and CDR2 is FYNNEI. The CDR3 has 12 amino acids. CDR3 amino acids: CASSDRGFFHNF. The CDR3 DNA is TGTGCCAGCAGTGATCGGGGATTCTTCCATAACTTC.

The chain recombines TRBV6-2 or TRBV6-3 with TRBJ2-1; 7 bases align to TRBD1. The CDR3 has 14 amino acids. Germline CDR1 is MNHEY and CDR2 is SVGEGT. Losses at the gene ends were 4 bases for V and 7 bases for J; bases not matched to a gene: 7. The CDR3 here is CASSSKGARNEQFF. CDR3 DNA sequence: TGTGCCAGCAGTTCCAAGGGGGCGCGGAATGAGCAGTTCTTC.

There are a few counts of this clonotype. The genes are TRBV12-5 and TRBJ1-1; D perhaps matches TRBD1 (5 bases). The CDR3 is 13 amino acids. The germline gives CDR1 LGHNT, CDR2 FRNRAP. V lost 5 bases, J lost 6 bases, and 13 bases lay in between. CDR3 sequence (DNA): TGTGCTAGTGGTCCGGGGGTGTCGGCTGAAGCTTTCTTT. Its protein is CASGPGVSAEAFF.

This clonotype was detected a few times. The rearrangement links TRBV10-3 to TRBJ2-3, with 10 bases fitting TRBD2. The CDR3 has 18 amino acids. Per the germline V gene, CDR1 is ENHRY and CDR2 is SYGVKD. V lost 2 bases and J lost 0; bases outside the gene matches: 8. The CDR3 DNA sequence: TGTGCCATCAGTGAGATACTAGCGGGGACCAAAAGCACAGATACGCAGTATTTT. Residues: CAISEILAGTKSTDTQYF.

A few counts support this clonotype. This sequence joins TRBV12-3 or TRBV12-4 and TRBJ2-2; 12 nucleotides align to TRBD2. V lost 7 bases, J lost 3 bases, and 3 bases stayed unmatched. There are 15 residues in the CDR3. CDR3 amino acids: CASTLAGGYTGELFF. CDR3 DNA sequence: TGTGCCAGCACCCTAGCGGGAGGGTACACCGGGGAGCTGTTTTTT.

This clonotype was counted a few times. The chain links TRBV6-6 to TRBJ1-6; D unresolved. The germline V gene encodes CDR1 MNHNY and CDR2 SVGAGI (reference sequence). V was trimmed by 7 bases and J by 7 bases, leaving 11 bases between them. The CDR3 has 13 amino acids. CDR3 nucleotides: TGTGCCAGCAAGGGTATAGTGAATTCACCCCTCCACTTT. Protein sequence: CASKGIVNSPLHF.

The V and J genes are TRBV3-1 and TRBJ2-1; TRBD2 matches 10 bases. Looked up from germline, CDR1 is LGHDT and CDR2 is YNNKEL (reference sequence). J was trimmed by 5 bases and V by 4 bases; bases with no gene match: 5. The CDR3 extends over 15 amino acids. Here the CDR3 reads CASSPSGGVHNEQFF. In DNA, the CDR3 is TGTGCCAGCAGCCCTAGCGGGGGAGTTCACAATGAGCAGTTCTTC.

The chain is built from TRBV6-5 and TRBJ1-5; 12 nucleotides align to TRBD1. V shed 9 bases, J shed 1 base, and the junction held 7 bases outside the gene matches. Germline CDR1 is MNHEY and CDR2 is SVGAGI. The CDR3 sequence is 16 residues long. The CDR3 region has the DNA TGTGCCAGTGGGACAGGGGGCGGAATGAGCAATCAGCCCCAGCATTTT. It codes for CASGTGGGMSNQPQHF.

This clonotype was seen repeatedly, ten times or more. CDR3 sequence: CASNRAGGRSEQFF. The CDR3 bases are TGTGCCAGCAACCGAGCCGGCGGGAGATCTGAGCAGTTCTTC. The chain combines TRBV27 with TRBJ2-1; 7 nucleotides agree with TRBD2. CDR3 length equals 14 residues. Germline V gene sequence: CDR1 MNHEY, CDR2 SMNVEV (reference sequence). Unmatched junction bases numbered 12, after V lost 7 bases and J lost 9 bases.

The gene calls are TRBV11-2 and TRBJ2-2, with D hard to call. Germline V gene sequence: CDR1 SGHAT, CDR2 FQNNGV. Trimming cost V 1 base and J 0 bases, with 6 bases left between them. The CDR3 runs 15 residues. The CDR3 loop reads CASSLGIANTGELFF. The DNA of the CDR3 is TGTGCCAGCAGCTTAGGCATCGCGAACACCGGGGAGCTGTTTTTT.

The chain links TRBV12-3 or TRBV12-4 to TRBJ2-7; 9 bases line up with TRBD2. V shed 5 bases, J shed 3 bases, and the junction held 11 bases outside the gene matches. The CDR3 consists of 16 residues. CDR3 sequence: CASSRARGRAVYEQYF. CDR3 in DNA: TGTGCCAGCAGTCGAGCCCGCGGGAGGGCGGTCTACGAGCAGTACTTC.

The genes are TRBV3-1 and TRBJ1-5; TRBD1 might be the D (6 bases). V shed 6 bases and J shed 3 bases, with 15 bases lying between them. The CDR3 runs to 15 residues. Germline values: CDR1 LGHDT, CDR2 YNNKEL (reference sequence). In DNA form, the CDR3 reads TGTGCCAGCAGAAAGACAGGAGCCTACAATCAGCCCCAGCATTTT. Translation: CASRKTGAYNQPQHF.

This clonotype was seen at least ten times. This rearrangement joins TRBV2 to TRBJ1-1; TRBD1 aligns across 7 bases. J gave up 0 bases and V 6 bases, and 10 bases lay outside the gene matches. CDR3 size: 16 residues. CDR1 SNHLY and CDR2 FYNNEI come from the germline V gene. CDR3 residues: CASSVQGKVMNTEAFF. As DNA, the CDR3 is TGTGCCAGCAGCGTACAGGGGAAGGTAATGAACACTGAAGCTTTCTTT.

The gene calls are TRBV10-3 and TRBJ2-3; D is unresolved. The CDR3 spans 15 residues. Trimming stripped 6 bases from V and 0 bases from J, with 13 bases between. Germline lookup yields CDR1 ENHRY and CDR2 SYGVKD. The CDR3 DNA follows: TGTGCCATCAGGGACCCCGGAGTTAGCACAGATACGCAGTATTTT. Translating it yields CAIRDPGVSTDTQYF.

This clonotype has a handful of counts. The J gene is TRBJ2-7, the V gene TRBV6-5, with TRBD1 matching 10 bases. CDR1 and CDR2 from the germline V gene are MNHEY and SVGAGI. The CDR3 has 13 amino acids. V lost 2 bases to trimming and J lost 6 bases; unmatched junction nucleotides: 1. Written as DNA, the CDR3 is TGTGCCAGCAGTTACCGGGACAGGGGCGAGCAGTACTTC. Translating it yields CASSYRDRGEQYF.

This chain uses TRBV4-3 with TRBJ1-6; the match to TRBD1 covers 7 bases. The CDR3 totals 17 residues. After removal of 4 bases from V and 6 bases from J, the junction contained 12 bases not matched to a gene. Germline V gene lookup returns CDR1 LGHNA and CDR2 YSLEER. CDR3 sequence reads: CASSPMTGQYPNSPLHF. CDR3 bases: TGCGCCAGCAGCCCAATGACAGGGCAATATCCTAATTCACCCCTCCACTTT.

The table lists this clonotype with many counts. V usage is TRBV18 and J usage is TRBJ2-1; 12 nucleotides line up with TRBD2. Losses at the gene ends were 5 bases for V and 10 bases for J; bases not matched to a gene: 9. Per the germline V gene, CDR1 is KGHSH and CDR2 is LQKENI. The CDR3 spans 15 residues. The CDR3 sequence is CASSKLAGGPWEQFF. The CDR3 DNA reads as TGTGCCAGCTCAAAGCTAGCGGGAGGGCCGTGGGAGCAGTTCTTC.

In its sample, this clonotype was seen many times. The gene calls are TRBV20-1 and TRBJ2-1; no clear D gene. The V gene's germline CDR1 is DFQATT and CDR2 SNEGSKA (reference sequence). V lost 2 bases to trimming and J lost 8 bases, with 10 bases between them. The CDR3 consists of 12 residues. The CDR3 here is CSARRSIHEQFF. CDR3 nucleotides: TGCAGTGCTAGACGTTCTATCCATGAGCAGTTCTTC.

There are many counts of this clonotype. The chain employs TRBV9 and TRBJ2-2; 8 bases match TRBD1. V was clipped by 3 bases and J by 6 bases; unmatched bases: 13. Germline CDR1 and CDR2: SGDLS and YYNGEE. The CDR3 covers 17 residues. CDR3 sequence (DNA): TGTGCCAGCAGCGCACCCGTCGACAGGGGAAATCCCGGGGAGCTGTTTTTT. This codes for CASSAPVDRGNPGELFF.

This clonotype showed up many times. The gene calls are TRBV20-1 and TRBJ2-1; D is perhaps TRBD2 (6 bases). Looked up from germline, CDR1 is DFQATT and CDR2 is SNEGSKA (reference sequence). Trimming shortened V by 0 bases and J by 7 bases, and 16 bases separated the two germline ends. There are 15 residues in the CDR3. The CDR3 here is CSARDPPGEANEQFF. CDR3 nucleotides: TGCAGTGCTAGAGATCCCCCGGGGGAAGCGAATGAGCAGTTCTTC.

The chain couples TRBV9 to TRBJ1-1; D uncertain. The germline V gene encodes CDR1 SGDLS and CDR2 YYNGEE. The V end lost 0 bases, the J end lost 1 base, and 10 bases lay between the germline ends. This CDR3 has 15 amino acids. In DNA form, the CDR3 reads TGTGCCAGCAGCGTAGAGGAGCTGGGGAACACTGAAGCTTTCTTT. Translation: CASSVEELGNTEAFF.

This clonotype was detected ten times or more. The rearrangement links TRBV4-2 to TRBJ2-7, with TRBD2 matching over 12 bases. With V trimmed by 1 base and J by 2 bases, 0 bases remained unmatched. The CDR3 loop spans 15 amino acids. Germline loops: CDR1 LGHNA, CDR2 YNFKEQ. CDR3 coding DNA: TGTGCCAGCAGCCAAGGGACTAGCGGGACCTACGAGCAGTACTTC. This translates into CASSQGTSGTYEQYF.

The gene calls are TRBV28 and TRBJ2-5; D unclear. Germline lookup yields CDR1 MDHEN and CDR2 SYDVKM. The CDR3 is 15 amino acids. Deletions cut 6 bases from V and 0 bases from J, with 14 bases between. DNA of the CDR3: TGTGCCAGCAGCTCCCTTCATCTGTACCAAGAGACCCAGTACTTC. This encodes CASSSLHLYQETQYF.

CDR3 nucleotides: TGTGCCAGCAGTTCCGATAGCGGGAGCCCCCAAGAGACCCAGTACTTC. It is translated as CASSSDSGSPQETQYF. This sequence joins TRBV28 and TRBJ2-5; 9 bases are a match to TRBD2. Germline CDR1 and CDR2: MDHEN and SYDVKM. This CDR3 has 16 residues. V lost 4 bases, J lost 1 base, and 7 bases stayed unmatched. Combining the CDR3 with reference TRBV28 and TRBJ2-5 gives the whole variable domain DVKVTQSSRYLVKRTGEKVFLECVQDMDHENMFWYRQDPGLGLRLIYFSYDVKMKEKGDIPEGYSVSREKKERFSLILESASTNQTSMYLCASSSDSGSPQETQYFGPGTRLLVL.